Listed here are 18 T cell receptor beta chains from one sample, sequenced in a study of blood T cell repertoires in COVID-19. Profiled with immunoSEQ multiplex PCR; TCRdb holds only in-frame clones, not every one. The sample includes roughly 70,000 clones, around 90% of them seen just once. The sample consisted of peripheral blood. The receptors stem from a human donor in a cohort sampled during active COVID-19.

The rearrangement joins TRBV5-6 to TRBJ1-1; 8 bases match TRBD1. This CDR3 comprises 13 residues. Germline assignment: CDR1 SGHDT and CDR2 YYEEEE. With 4 bases clipped from V and 3 bases from J, the junction kept 2 bases outside the gene matches. CDR3 nucleotides: TGTGCCAGCAGCCAGACAGGGGACACTGAAGCTTTCTTT. It specifies CASSQTGDTEAFF.

The V and J genes are TRBV4-3 and TRBJ2-2; 7 positions agree with TRBD2. The CDR3 consists of 17 residues. Germline lookup yields CDR1 LGHNA and CDR2 YSLEER. V dropped 0 bases and J dropped 5; count of bases not matched to a gene: 9. The DNA for the CDR3 is TGCGCCAGCAGCCAAGACCGAGGGACTATTCTGACCGGGGAGCTGTTTTTT. Translated, it gives CASSQDRGTILTGELFF.

The chain couples TRBV7-9 to TRBJ1-2, with D unresolved. This CDR3 has 11 amino acids. V was clipped by 1 base and J by 8 bases, with 5 bases between them. CDR1 is SEHNR, CDR2 FQNEAQ, per germline (reference sequence). CDR3 protein: CASSLERGYTF. The DNA for the CDR3 is TGTGCCAGCAGCTTAGAGAGAGGCTACACCTTC.

The chain recombines TRBV19 with TRBJ2-1; TRBD1 agrees at 9 bases. Germline-derived CDR1 and CDR2 are LNHDA and SQIVND (reference sequence). This CDR3 has 14 residues. V shed 5 bases and J 6 bases; nucleotides not matched to a gene: 5. The CDR3 region is CASSPRTGANEQFF. The DNA of the CDR3 is TGTGCCAGTAGTCCTCGGACAGGGGCCAATGAGCAGTTCTTC.

The chain carries TRBV12-3 or TRBV12-4 and TRBJ1-1; D is uncertain. The CDR3 contains 13 residues. V was clipped by 3 bases and J by 11 bases, with 16 bases between them. CDR3 in DNA: TGTGCCAGCAGTTTTAAACAGCTGGGAGAGGCTTTCTTT. It encodes CASSFKQLGEAFF.

The genes are TRBV27 and TRBJ2-7, with 8 nucleotides matching TRBD1. The junction had 6 bases not matched to a gene; V was cut back by 4 bases and J by 4 bases. The CDR3 loop spans 14 amino acids. Germline values: CDR1 MNHEY, CDR2 SMNVEV (reference sequence). This CDR3 is CASSWTGQWYEQYF. In DNA, the CDR3 is TGTGCCAGCAGTTGGACAGGGCAATGGTACGAGCAGTACTTC.

V usage is TRBV19 and J usage is TRBJ2-2; tentative D call: TRBD1 (5 bases). V lost 3 bases and J 4 bases, leaving 12 bases between the germline ends. Germline V CDR1 and CDR2: LNHDA, SQIVND (reference sequence). The CDR3 runs to 15 residues. CDR3 in amino acids: CASSIRGSSTGELFF. CDR3 nucleotides: TGTGCCAGTAGTATTAGGGGTTCGAGCACCGGGGAGCTGTTTTTT.

V is TRBV7-9 and J is TRBJ2-5; 14 bases fit TRBD2. Germline loops: CDR1 SEHNR, CDR2 FQNEAQ (reference sequence). The CDR3 consists of 16 residues. Trimming cost V 5 bases and J 3 bases; bases outside gene matches: 5. The CDR3 DNA follows: TGTGCCAGCAGCCGTGGGACTAGCGGGGGAGAAGAGACCCAGTACTTC. This gives the protein CASSRGTSGGEETQYF.

This clone showed up just once. The gene calls are TRBV6-2 or TRBV6-3 and TRBJ1-6; D possibly corresponds to TRBD1 (5 bases). V lost 6 bases to trimming and J lost 7 bases, with 13 bases between them. CDR3 length equals 14 residues. Germline V gene lookup returns CDR1 MNHEY and CDR2 SVGEGT. CDR3 amino acids: CASSPGTGNSPLHF. Here the CDR3 DNA reads TGTGCCAGCAGCCCCGGCACAGGCAATTCACCCCTCCACTTT.

The V gene is TRBV18, the J gene TRBJ1-6, with 9 bases lining up with TRBD1. In germline, CDR1 is KGHSH, CDR2 LQKENI. This CDR3 is 15 amino acids long. V lost 3 bases to trimming and J lost 7 bases; unmatched junction nucleotides: 4. In DNA, the CDR3 is TGTGCCAGCTCACCGGGACAGGGAGCAAATTCACCCCTCCACTTT. Translation gives CASSPGQGANSPLHF.

This chain joins TRBV6-1 and TRBJ2-1, with 10 bases identical to TRBD2. The CDR3 length is 15 residues. V gave up 3 bases and J gave up 7 bases; unmatched junction bases: 6. Germline CDR1 MNHNS, CDR2 SASEGT. In DNA, the CDR3 is TGTGCCAGCAGTGAGGCAGCGGGGGGGTCTAATGAGCAGTTCTTC. This encodes CASSEAAGGSNEQFF.

This chain joins TRBV24-1 and TRBJ2-1; TRBD2 might be the D (5 bases). The CDR3 contains 14 residues. Trimming left V 4 bases short and J 2 bases short, with 8 bases between. Looked up from germline, CDR1 is KGHDR and CDR2 is SFDVKD. The CDR3 region has the DNA TGTGCCACCAGTGACCCCGGGACCTACAATGAGCAGTTCTTC. The encoded protein is CATSDPGTYNEQFF.

The chain employs TRBV7-9 and TRBJ2-7, with D maybe TRBD2 (6 bases). The CDR3 consists of 12 residues. The V gene lost 5 bases and the J gene lost 6 bases, with 11 bases spanning the gap. Germline V gene data show CDR1 as SEHNR and CDR2 as FQNEAQ (reference sequence). The CDR3 bases are TGTGCCAGCAGCACGGAGGGCCGCGAGCAGTACTTC. Protein sequence: CASSTEGREQYF.

The chain employs TRBV7-9 and TRBJ1-5, with 7 positions matching TRBD1. This CDR3 spans 16 amino acids. Germline-derived CDR1 and CDR2 are SEHNR and FQNEAQ (reference sequence). The junction had 9 bases not matched to a gene; V was cut back by 0 bases and J by 7 bases. The CDR3 reads CASSLASAGGRQPQHF. In nucleotides, the CDR3 is TGTGCCAGCAGCTTAGCCTCCGCAGGGGGGAGACAGCCCCAGCATTTT.

This chain links TRBV3-1 (or the pseudogene TRBV3-2) with TRBJ1-1, with D uncertain. Looked up from germline, CDR1 is LGHDT and CDR2 is YNNKEL (reference sequence). Trimming stripped 6 bases from V and 2 bases from J, with 10 bases between. The CDR3 consists of 13 residues. The CDR3 region is CASRRVENTEAFF. CDR3 bases: TGTGCCAGCAGACGGGTGGAAAACACTGAAGCTTTCTTT.

The chain has TRBV5-6 and TRBJ2-7, with D perhaps matching TRBD2 (7 bases). The V end was cut by 4 bases, the J end by 7 bases, with 30 bases between. CDR3 length: 18 residues. Germline CDR1 is SGHDT and CDR2 is YYEEEE. The CDR3 loop is CASSRGDTRLTSSGEQYF. CDR3 nucleotide sequence: TGTGCCAGCAGCCGGGGGGACACCCGACTCACCTCCTCGGGGGAGCAGTACTTC.

The chain recombines TRBV27 with TRBJ1-6; D remains ambiguous. The germline gives CDR1 MNHEY, CDR2 SMNVEV (reference sequence). The CDR3 length is 10 residues. V gave up 9 bases and J gave up 8 bases, with 5 bases separating them. The CDR3 loop is CARTYSPLHF. The CDR3 DNA reads as TGTGCCAGAACTTATTCACCCCTCCACTTT.

This chain joins TRBV7-8 and TRBJ1-5, with a weak D call TRBD1 (5 bases). CDR3 length: 16 residues. V dropped 5 bases and J dropped 2 bases, with 16 bases sitting between them. Germline V gene sequence: CDR1 SGHVS, CDR2 FQNEAQ. Written as DNA, the CDR3 is TGTGCCAGCAGCCGGGGGAGGGGATGGGGCAATCAGCCCCAGCATTTT. Encoded protein: CASSRGRGWGNQPQHF.